The 25 T cell receptor beta chains given below trace back to one sample, sequenced in a study of T cells in Graves' hyperthyroidism and ophthalmopathy. What was amplified from RNA transcripts were TCR beta CDR3 regions. The TCR CDR3 first-round RT-PCR relied on the HTBI primer set. TCRdb recomputed calls from the multiplex PCR reads with MiXCR, one row per CDR3 protein. The repertoire has approximately 600,000 distinct CDR3 sequences, 11% to 15% of them found once; the top ten carry about 5.8%. The source material was blood. These receptors were collected from a woman under 40 with Graves' hyperthyroidism that later progressed to Graves' ophthalmopathy.

The chain is built from TRBV19 and TRBJ1-1, with 9 bases identical to TRBD1. This CDR3 comprises 17 residues. Germline trimming cut 7 bases from V and 6 bases from J; bases unmatched to any gene: 18. Per germline, CDR1 LNHDA and CDR2 SQIVND (reference sequence). DNA of the CDR3: TGTGCCAGTACCACCATAAGGCACAGGGGGCTTTACGCTGAAGCTTTCTTT. It specifies CASTTIRHRGLYAEAFF.

Ten or more counts support this clonotype. The rearrangement links TRBV29-1 to TRBJ1-1; the D gene is possibly TRBD1 (6 bases). The CDR3 spans 14 residues. The V and J ends lost 4 bases and 1 base respectively, with 13 bases between them. In germline, CDR1 is SQVTM, CDR2 ANQGSEA. For the CDR3, the DNA is TGCAGCGTTGGGGGGGGGGCGAAGAACACTGAAGCTTTCTTT. This encodes CSVGGGAKNTEAFF.

Concerning this clonotype itself: A much larger clone lies a single base off, so this may be a read error. V usage is TRBV6-2 or TRBV6-3 and J usage is TRBJ2-7; TRBD1 or TRBD2 may be the D gene (5 bases each). The CDR3 is 16 residues long. Germline CDR1 MNHEY, CDR2 SVGEGT. V dropped 6 bases and J dropped 3 bases, with 21 bases sitting between them. The CDR3: CASRVEGTGSRYEQYF. CDR3 DNA: TGTGCCAGCAGAGTAGAAGGGACGGGATCCCGCTACGAGCAGTACTTC.

The chain carries TRBV5-1 and TRBJ2-7, with D perhaps matching TRBD1 (5 bases). The germline V gene encodes CDR1 SGHRS and CDR2 YFSETQ. The germline V and J ends were trimmed by 5 bases and 0 bases, with 15 bases remaining between them. This CDR3 has 15 amino acids. The CDR3 loop is CASRLNSDSSYEQYF. CDR3 DNA: TGCGCCAGCAGACTTAACAGTGACAGCTCCTACGAGCAGTACTTC.

In its sample, this clonotype was seen many times. The rearrangement uses TRBV4-3 and TRBJ2-5; D ambiguous. Trimming pared 1 base from V and 2 bases from J, leaving 17 bases between. The CDR3 loop spans 17 amino acids. Germline V gives CDR1 LGHNA, CDR2 YSLEER. As DNA, the CDR3 is TGCGCCAGCAGCCAAGGAACAGTCTTAGGAGAACAAGAGACCCAGTACTTC. Its protein product is CASSQGTVLGEQETQYF.

This clonotype was detected many times. The chain links TRBV11-2 to TRBJ1-4; 8 bases are a match to TRBD1. CDR1 is SGHAT and CDR2 is FQNNGV in the germline V gene. V shed 5 bases, J shed 2 bases, and the junction held 10 bases outside the gene matches. The CDR3 length is 17 residues. The DNA for the CDR3 is TGTGCCAGCAGCACGAGGACAGGGTTGAGGACTAATGAAAAACTGTTTTTT. Amino acids: CASSTRTGLRTNEKLFF. Complete variable domain (other parts from reference TRBV11-2 and TRBJ1-4): EAGVAQSPRYKIIEKRQSVAFWCNPISGHATLYWYQQILGQGPKLLIQFQNNGVVDDSQLPKDRFSAERLKGVDSTLKIQPAKLEDSAVYLCASSTRTGLRTNEKLFFGSGTQLSVL.

This clonotype was counted at least ten times. The genes are TRBV12-3 or TRBV12-4 and TRBJ1-4; unclear D gene. The CDR3 spans 12 residues. The germline V and J ends were trimmed by 6 bases and 7 bases, with 9 bases remaining between them. The CDR3 coding sequence is TGTGCCAGCAGCGATACGGGTGAAAAACTGTTTTTT. As protein: CASSDTGEKLFF.

This clonotype was seen many times. The chain carries TRBV25-1 and TRBJ2-7; D gene ambiguous. This CDR3 has 14 residues. The germline V gene has CDR1 MGHDK and CDR2 SYGVNS. Trimming left V 3 bases short and J 6 bases short, with 15 bases between. DNA of the CDR3: TGTGCCAGCAGTGATCCTGTGGGCCGTAGCGAGCAGTACTTC. This codes for CASSDPVGRSEQYF.

The chain recombines TRBV5-5 with TRBJ1-3; D not resolved. The CDR3 covers 14 residues. Looked up from germline, CDR1 is SGHKS and CDR2 is YYEKEE (reference sequence). V lost 7 bases and J 6 bases, leaving 17 bases between the germline ends. CDR3 region: CASGEGDWENTIYF. The CDR3 bases are TGTGCCAGCGGGGAAGGAGACTGGGAAAACACCATATATTTT.

Comments on this clonotype: One base away lies a much larger clone, so this may be a sequencing read error. This chain joins TRBV2 and TRBJ1-1; D may be TRBD1 (5 bases). CDR1 and CDR2 from the germline V gene are SNHLY and FYNNEI. The V gene lost 6 bases and the J gene lost 1 base, with 18 bases spanning the gap. The CDR3 is made up of 16 amino acids. This CDR3 reads CASSRDSHMGNTEAFF. The CDR3 nucleotides are TGTGCCAGCAGCCGGGACTCACATATGGGGAACACTGAAGCTTTCTTT.

This clonotype was detected a few times. The genes are TRBV27 and TRBJ1-5, with D hard to call. V lost 5 bases and J lost 0, with 8 bases in between. This CDR3 has 14 amino acids. Germline V lookup: CDR1 MNHEY, CDR2 SMNVEV (reference sequence). This CDR3 is CASSNSNSNQPQHF. CDR3 in DNA: TGTGCCAGCAGTAATTCTAATAGCAATCAGCCCCAGCATTTT.

This clonotype came up many times. This rearrangement joins TRBV20-1 to TRBJ2-1; 8 bases line up with TRBD2. The trim removed 7 bases at V and 5 bases at J, leaving 13 bases unmatched. The CDR3 contains 15 residues. From germline, CDR1 is DFQATT and CDR2 SNEGSKA (reference sequence). The CDR3 region is CSGGLSGGGNNEQFF. The CDR3 DNA is TGCAGTGGAGGATTGTCGGGGGGGGGAAACAATGAGCAGTTCTTC.

The table lists this clonotype with many counts. The chain is built from TRBV7-2 and TRBJ1-3, with D possibly matching TRBD1 (5 bases). Deletions cut 6 bases from V and 4 bases from J, with 16 bases between. CDR3 length: 15 amino acids. The V gene's germline CDR1 is SGHTA and CDR2 FQGNSA. The CDR3 bases are TGTGCCAGCAGTTCCACACGTGCAGGGGGAAACACCATATATTTT. It is translated as CASSSTRAGGNTIYF.

The genes are TRBV28 and TRBJ2-2; unclear D gene. This CDR3 has 12 amino acids. V lost 7 bases, J lost 2 bases, and 5 bases lay in between. Germline V gene lookup returns CDR1 MDHEN and CDR2 SYDVKM. This CDR3 is CASNVNTGELFF. The CDR3 DNA is TGTGCCAGCAATGTAAACACCGGGGAGCTGTTTTTT. Drawing the rest from reference TRBV28 and TRBJ2-2, the complete variable domain is DVKVTQSSRYLVKRTGEKVFLECVQDMDHENMFWYRQDPGLGLRLIYFSYDVKMKEKGDIPEGYSVSREKKERFSLILESASTNQTSMYLCASNVNTGELFFGEGSRLTVL.

This clonotype was seen at least ten times. The chain employs TRBV12-3 or TRBV12-4 and TRBJ2-5, with D unresolved. Between the trimmed V and J ends, which lost 1 base and 3 bases, there was a span of 12 bases. The CDR3 contains 15 residues. The CDR3 DNA reads as TGTGCCAGCAGTTTAGGTCAGAGGTATGAAGAGACCCAGTACTTC. Residues: CASSLGQRYEETQYF.

The chain has TRBV10-2 and TRBJ1-4; 9 bases match TRBD1. Germline values: CDR1 WSHSY, CDR2 SAAADI. This CDR3 has 13 amino acids. After removal of 8 bases from V and 8 bases from J, the junction contained 6 bases not matched to a gene. The CDR3 DNA follows: TGCGCCAGCCAAACAGGGGGCGAGGAAAAACTGTTTTTT. Its translation is CASQTGGEEKLFF.

This clonotype was seen more than once but under ten times. The rearrangement links TRBV19 to TRBJ1-6; a possible D gene is TRBD1 (5 bases). Deletions cut 6 bases from V and 6 bases from J, with 21 bases between. The CDR3 is 17 residues long. CDR1 and CDR2 (germline): LNHDA, SQIVND (reference sequence). This CDR3 reads CASSRNPGTVVNSPLHF. The CDR3 nucleotides are TGTGCCAGTAGCCGTAACCCCGGGACCGTAGTTAATTCACCCCTCCACTTT. The full variable domain, with the rest looked up from reference TRBV19 and TRBJ1-6, is DGGITQSPKYLFRKEGQNVTLSCEQNLNHDAMYWYRQDPGQGLRLIYYSQIVNDFQKGDIAEGYSVSREKKESFPLTVTSAQKNPTAFYLCASSRNPGTVVNSPLHFGNGTRLTVT.

V and J are TRBV29-1 and TRBJ1-2; the D gene is possibly TRBD1 (5 bases). The CDR3 spans 16 residues. The V end was cut by 4 bases, the J end by 4 bases, with 22 bases between. Per germline, CDR1 SQVTM and CDR2 ANQGSEA. In DNA, the CDR3 is TGCAGCGTTGGCCGAGCGGGAGGGGCAAAAGGCTATGGCTACACCTTC. This gives the protein CSVGRAGGAKGYGYTF. Full variable domain (remainder filled in from reference TRBV29-1 and TRBJ1-2): SAVISQKPSRDICQRGTSLTIQCQVDSQVTMMFWYRQQPGQSLTLIATANQGSEATYESGFVIDKFPISRPNLTFSTLTVSNMSPEDSSIYLCSVGRAGGAKGYGYTFGSGTRLTVV.

This clonotype was recorded many times. The CDR3 protein is CAISPRQGLGEKLFF. CDR3 coding DNA: TGTGCCATCAGTCCGCGACAGGGATTGGGTGAAAAACTGTTTTTT. This sequence joins TRBV10-3 and TRBJ1-4, with TRBD1 matching 7 bases. Looked up from germline, CDR1 is ENHRY and CDR2 is SYGVKD. The CDR3 is 15 amino acids. The J segment lost 7 bases and the V segment lost 5 bases, leaving 10 bases of the junction unmatched.

In this sample, this clonotype turned up many times. The chain has TRBV12-3 or TRBV12-4 and TRBJ2-7; 7 bases fit TRBD2. V trimming: 3 bases; J trimming: 0 bases; junction bases outside the gene matches: 5. The CDR3 totals 15 residues. CDR3 loop: CASSLGGSSSYEQYF. DNA for the CDR3: TGTGCCAGCAGTTTGGGCGGGAGCAGCTCCTACGAGCAGTACTTC.

On this clonotype itself: At one of its ends the junction is not consistent with the germline gene, which may arise from a read error. The chain employs TRBV2 and TRBJ2-1; tentatively, D is TRBD2 (7 bases). CDR1 SNHLY and CDR2 FYNNEI come from the germline V gene. The CDR3 is made up of 13 amino acids. The CDR3 protein is CASNPGDYNEQLF. The CDR3 coding sequence is TGTGCCAGCAATCCAGGGGACTACAATGAGCAGCTCTTC.

This clonotype was counted a few times. V is TRBV19 and J is TRBJ2-7; a weak D match, TRBD2 (5 bases). V lost 4 bases, J lost 5 bases, and 21 bases lay in between. CDR1 and CDR2 (germline): LNHDA, SQIVND (reference sequence). The CDR3 contains 16 residues. CDR3 region: CASSNPTREGIHEQYF. As DNA, the CDR3 is TGTGCCAGTAGTAACCCAACCCGGGAAGGAATACACGAGCAGTACTTC.

In its sample, this clonotype was seen many times. The chain joins TRBV2 to TRBJ2-5; possibly TRBD1 for D (6 bases). V gave up 6 bases and J gave up 3 bases, with 26 bases separating them. Germline V gives CDR1 SNHLY, CDR2 FYNNEI. The CDR3 extends over 18 amino acids. The CDR3 DNA reads as TGTGCCAGCAGGGGGGCACAAGCGGCCGCATTTGGAGAAGAGACCCAGTACTTC. It encodes CASRGAQAAAFGEETQYF.

The chain is built from TRBV6-1 and TRBJ1-6; 9 positions agree with TRBD1. Germline V gives CDR1 MNHNS, CDR2 SASEGT. There are 14 residues in the CDR3. With V trimmed by 7 bases and J by 8 bases, 6 bases remained unmatched. The CDR3 loop reads CASIRQGGDSPLHF. The CDR3 coding sequence is TGTGCCAGCATTCGACAGGGGGGTGATTCACCCCTCCACTTT.

Note on this clonotype: A much larger clone differs by one base, so this may be a read error. The chain joins TRBV6-2 or TRBV6-3 to TRBJ2-1; D is unclear. V was shortened by 2 bases and J by 7 bases, with 15 bases between the two germline ends. The germline CDR1 and CDR2 sequences are MNHEY and SVGEGT. The CDR3 is 15 amino acids. The chain's CDR3 is CASSYVGSVVNEQFF. Written as DNA, the CDR3 is TGTGCCAGCAGTTACGTCGGGTCCGTCGTTAATGAGCAGTTCTTC.